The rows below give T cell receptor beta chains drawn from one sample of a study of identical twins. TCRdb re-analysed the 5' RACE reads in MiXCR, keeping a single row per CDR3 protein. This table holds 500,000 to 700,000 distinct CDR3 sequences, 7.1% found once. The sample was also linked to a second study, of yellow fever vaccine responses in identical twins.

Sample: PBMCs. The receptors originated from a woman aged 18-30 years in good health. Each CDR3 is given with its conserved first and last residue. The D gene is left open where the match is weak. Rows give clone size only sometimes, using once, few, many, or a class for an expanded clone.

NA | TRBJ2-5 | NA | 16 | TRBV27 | TGTGCCAGCAGTTTACAGTCCCCAGTAATCCCTATGGCCCAGTACTTC | CASSLQSPVIPMAQYF
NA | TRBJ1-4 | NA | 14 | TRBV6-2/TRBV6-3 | TGTGCCAGCAGGTCCGGGGGGAGTGGAGAAAAACTGTTTTTT | CASRSGGSGEKLFF
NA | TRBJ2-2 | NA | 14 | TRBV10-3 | TGTGCCATCAGTGAACCACCCAACACCGGGGAGCTGTTTTTT | CAISEPPNTGELFF
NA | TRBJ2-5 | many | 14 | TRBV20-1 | TGCAGTGCCGTATCGTGGGGGTTACAAGAGACCCAGTACTTC | CSAVSWGLQETQYF
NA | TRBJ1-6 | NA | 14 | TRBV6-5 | TGTGCCAGCAGTTACGATTCAACCGGGCCACCCCTCCACTTT | CASSYDSTGPPLHF
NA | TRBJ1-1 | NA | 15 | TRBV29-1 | TGCAGCTCCTCAGGTAATCAGGGGAAGAACACTGAAGCTTTCTTT | CSSSGNQGKNTEAFF
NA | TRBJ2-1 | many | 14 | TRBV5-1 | TGCGCCAGGTCAAGACTGGTAGTTTTCAATGAGCAGTTCTTC | CARSRLVVFNEQFF
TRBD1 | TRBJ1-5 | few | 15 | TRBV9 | TGTGCCAGCAGCGTAGAGGGGGCAGAGGGGAAGCCCCAGCATTTT | CASSVEGAEGKPQHF
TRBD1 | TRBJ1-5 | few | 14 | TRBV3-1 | TGTGCCAGCAGCTGGGGACAGAGCAATCAGCCCCAGCATTTT | CASSWGQSNQPQHF
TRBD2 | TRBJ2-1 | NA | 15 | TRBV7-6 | TGTGCCAGCAGCCTTGGACTAGCACAGTACAATGAGCAGTTCTTC | CASSLGLAQYNEQFF
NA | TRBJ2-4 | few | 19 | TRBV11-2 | TGTGCCAGCAGCTTAGTCGTGTTTGGCACTCCCACAATTTGGAACATTCAGTACTTC | CASSLVVFGTPTIWNIQYF
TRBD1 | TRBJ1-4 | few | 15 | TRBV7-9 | TGTGCCAGCAGCTTAAGGACAGGGTCTAATGAAAAACTGTTTTTT | CASSLRTGSNEKLFF
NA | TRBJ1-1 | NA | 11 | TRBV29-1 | TGCAGCGTTAGAGGGAACACTGAAGCTTTCTTT | CSVRGNTEAFF
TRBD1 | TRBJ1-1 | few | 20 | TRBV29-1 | TGCAGCGTTGCCTTCCGGGACAGGGGGCCCAAACCCGTTGAGAACACTGAAGCTTTCTTT | CSVAFRDRGPKPVENTEAFF
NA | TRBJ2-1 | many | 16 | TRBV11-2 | TGTGCCAGCAGCTTATCCGGGATGTGGCCTAACAATGAGCAGTTCTTC | CASSLSGMWPNNEQFF
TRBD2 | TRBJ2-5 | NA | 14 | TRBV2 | TGTGCCAGCAGCCCCCCCTGGGACTATCTGACCCAGTACTTC | CASSPPWDYLTQYF
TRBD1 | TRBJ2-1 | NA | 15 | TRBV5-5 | TGTGCCAGCAGCGTACAGGGGGCAAGCTACAATGAGCAGTTCTTC | CASSVQGASYNEQFF
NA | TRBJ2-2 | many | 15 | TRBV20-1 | TGCAGTGCTAGGTCTAGCGTATCGAACACCGGGGAGCTGTTTTTT | CSARSSVSNTGELFF
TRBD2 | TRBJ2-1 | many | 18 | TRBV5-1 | TGCGCCAGCAGCTTGTCGCGGGGGGCCCCCAGCTCCTACAATGAGCAGTTCTTC | CASSLSRGAPSSYNEQFF
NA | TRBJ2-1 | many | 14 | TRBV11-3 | TGTGCCAGCAGCTTAAAACCGAGGTCGGGTGAGCAGTTCTTC | CASSLKPRSGEQFF
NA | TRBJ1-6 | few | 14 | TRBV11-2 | TGTGCCAGCAGCTTCCGGGACACGGATTCACCCCTCCACTTT | CASSFRDTDSPLHF
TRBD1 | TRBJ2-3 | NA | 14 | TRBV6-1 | TGTGCCAGCAACCCAGGGGGTCGCACAGATACGCAGTATTTT | CASNPGGRTDTQYF
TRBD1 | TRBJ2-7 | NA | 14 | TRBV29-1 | TGCAGCGTAAGGGGACAGAGGAGCTCCTACGAGCAGTACTTC | CSVRGQRSSYEQYF
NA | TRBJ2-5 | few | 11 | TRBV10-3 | TGTGCCATCAGTGATGGGGGGACCCAGTACTTC | CAISDGGTQYF
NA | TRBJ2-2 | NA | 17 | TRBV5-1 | TGCGCCAGCAGCTTGAGGGGGATCGGGCAGCTTACCGGGGAGCTGTTTTTT | CASSLRGIGQLTGELFF
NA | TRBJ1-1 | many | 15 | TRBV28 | TGTGCCAGCAGTTTAATAAAGGGGGGAAGAACTGAAGCTTTCTTT | CASSLIKGGRTEAFF
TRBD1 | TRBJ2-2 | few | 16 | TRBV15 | TGTGCCACCAGCAGGGAGACAGGGCCAAACACCGGGGAGCTGTTTTTT | CATSRETGPNTGELFF
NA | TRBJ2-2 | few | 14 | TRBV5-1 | TGCGCCAGCAGCGCGGGACTTGGCACCGGGGAGCTGTTTTTT | CASSAGLGTGELFF
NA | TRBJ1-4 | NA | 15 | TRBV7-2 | TGTGCCAGCAGCCCCCCGCAGGGTGGGTTTGAAAAACTGTTTTTT | CASSPPQGGFEKLFF
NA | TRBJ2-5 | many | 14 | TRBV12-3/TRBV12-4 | TGTGCCAGCAGTTTTCCTAGCGACAAAGAGACCCAGTACTTC | CASSFPSDKETQYF
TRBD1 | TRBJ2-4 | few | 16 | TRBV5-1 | TGCGCCAGCAGTACCGGGACAGACATAGCCAAAAACATTCAGTACTTC | CASSTGTDIAKNIQYF
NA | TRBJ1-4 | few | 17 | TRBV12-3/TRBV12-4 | TGTGCCAGCAGTCTTCTGGGCAGGGGCTTACTTAATGAAAAACTGTTTTTT | CASSLLGRGLLNEKLFF
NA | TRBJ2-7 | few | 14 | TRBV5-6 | TGTGCCAGCAGCTTGGGGACAGCTTGGAGCGAGCAGTACTTC | CASSLGTAWSEQYF
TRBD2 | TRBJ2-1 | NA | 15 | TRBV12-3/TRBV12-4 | TGTGCCAGCAGAAAAAGCGGGGGGGCCGACAATGAGCAGTTCTTC | CASRKSGGADNEQFF
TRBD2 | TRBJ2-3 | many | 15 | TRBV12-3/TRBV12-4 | TGTGCCAGCACCCTTGGGGGGGCGGGAGGTGGTACGCAGTATTTT | CASTLGGAGGGTQYF
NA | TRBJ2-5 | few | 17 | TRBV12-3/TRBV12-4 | TGTGCCAGCAGTTCAGGTGGGGCCATCGGTGGACGAGAGACCCAGTACTTC | CASSSGGAIGGRETQYF
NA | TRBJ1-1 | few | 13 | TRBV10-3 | TGTGCCATCGCCAACTTGTGGAACACTGAAGCTTTCTTT | CAIANLWNTEAFF